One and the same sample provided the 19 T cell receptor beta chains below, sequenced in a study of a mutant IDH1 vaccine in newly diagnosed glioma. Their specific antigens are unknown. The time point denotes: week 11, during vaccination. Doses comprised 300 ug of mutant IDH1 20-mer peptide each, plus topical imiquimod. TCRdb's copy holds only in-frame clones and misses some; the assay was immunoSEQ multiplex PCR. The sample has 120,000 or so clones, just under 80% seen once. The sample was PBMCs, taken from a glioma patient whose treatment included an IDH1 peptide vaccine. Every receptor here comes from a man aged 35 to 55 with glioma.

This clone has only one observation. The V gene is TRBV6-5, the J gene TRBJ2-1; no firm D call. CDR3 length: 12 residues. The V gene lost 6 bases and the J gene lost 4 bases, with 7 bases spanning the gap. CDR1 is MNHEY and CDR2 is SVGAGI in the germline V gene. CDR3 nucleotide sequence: TGTGCCAGCAGAGACATTTACAATGAGCAGTTCTTC. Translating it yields CASRDIYNEQFF.

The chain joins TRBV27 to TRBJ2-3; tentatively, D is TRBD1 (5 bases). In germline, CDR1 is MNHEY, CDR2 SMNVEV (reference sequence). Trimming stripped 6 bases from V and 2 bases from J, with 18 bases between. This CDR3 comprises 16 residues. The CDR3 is CASSLRGFGVTDTQYF. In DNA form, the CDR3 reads TGTGCCAGCAGCCTAAGGGGCTTTGGGGTCACAGATACGCAGTATTTT.

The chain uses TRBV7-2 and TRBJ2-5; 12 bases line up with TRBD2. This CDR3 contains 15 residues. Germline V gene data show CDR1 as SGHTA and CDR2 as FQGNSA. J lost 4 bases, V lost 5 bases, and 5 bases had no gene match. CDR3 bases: TGTGCCAGCAGCCCTACTAGCGGGGGGAGAGAGACCCAGTACTTC. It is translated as CASSPTSGGRETQYF.

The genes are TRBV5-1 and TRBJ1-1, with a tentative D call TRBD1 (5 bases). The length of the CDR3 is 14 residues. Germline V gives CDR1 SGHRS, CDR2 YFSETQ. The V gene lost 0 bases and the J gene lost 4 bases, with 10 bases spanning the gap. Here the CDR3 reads CASSLAGKSTEAFF. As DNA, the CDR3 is TGCGCCAGCAGCTTGGCAGGGAAAAGCACTGAAGCTTTCTTT.

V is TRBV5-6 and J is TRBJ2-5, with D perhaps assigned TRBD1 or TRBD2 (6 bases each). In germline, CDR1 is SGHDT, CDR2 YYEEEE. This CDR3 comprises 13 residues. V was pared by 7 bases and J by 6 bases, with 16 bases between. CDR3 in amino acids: CASGVWGAKTQYF. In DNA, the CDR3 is TGTGCCAGCGGGGTATGGGGGGCGAAGACCCAGTACTTC.

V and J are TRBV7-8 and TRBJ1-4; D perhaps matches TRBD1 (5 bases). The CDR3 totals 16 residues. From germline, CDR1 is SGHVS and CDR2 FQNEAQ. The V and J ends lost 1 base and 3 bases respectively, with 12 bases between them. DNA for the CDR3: TGTGCCAGCAGCTTAGACCGCAGGGCCGCTAATGAAAAACTGTTTTTT. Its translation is CASSLDRRAANEKLFF.

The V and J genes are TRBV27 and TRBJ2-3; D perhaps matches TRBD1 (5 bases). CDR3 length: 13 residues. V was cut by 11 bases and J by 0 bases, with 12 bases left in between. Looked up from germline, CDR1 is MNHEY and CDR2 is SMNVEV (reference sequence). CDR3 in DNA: TGTGCCGATGGGGCGGATAGCACAGATACGCAGTATTTT. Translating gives CADGADSTDTQYF.

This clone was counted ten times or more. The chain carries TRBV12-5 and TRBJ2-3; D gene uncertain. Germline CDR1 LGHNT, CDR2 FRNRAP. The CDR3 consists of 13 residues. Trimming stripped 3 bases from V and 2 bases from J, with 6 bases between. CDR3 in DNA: TGTGCTAGTGGTTTAAGCTACACAGATACGCAGTATTTT. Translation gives CASGLSYTDTQYF. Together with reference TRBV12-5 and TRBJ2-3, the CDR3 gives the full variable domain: DARVTQTPRHKVTEMGQEVTMRCQPILGHNTVFWYRQTMMQGLELLAYFRNRAPLDDSGMPKDRFSAEMPDATLATLKIQPSEPRDSAVYFCASGLSYTDTQYFGPGTRLTVL.

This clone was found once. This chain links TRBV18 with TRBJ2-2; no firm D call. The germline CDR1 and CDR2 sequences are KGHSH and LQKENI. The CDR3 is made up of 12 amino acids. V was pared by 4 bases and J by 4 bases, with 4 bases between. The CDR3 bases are TGTGCCAGCTCACGAGTCACCGGGGAGCTGTTTTTT. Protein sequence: CASSRVTGELFF.

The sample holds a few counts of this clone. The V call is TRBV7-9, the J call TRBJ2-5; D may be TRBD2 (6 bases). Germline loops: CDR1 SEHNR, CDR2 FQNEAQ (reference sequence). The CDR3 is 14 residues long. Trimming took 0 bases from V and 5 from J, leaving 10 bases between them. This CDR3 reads CASSLARGWETQYF. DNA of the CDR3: TGTGCCAGCAGCTTAGCCCGGGGGTGGGAGACCCAGTACTTC. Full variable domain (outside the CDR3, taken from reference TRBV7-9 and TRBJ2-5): DTGVSQNPRHKITKRGQNVTFRCDPISEHNRLYWYRQTLGQGPEFLTYFQNEAQLEKSRLLSDRFSAERPKGSFSTLEIQRTEQGDSAMYLCASSLARGWETQYFGPGTRLLVL.

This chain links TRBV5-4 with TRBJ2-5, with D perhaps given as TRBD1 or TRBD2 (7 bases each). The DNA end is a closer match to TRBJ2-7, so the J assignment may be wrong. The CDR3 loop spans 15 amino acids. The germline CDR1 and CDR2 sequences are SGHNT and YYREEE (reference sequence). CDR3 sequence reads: CASSPGPAGQNEQYF. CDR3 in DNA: TGTGCCAGCAGCCCGGGTCCAGCGGGACAGAACGAGCAGTACTTC.

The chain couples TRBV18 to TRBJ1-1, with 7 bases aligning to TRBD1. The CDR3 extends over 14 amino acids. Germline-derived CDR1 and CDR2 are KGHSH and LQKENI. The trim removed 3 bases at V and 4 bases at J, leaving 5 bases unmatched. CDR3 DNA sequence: TGTGCCAGCTCACCCCAGGGGGTCGGCACTGAAGCTTTCTTT. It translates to CASSPQGVGTEAFF. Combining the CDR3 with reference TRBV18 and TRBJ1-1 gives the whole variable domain NAGVMQNPRHLVRRRGQEARLRCSPMKGHSHVYWYRQLPEEGLKFMVYLQKENIIDESGMPKERFSAEFPKEGPSILRIQQVVRGDSAAYFCASSPQGVGTEAFFGQGTRLTVV.

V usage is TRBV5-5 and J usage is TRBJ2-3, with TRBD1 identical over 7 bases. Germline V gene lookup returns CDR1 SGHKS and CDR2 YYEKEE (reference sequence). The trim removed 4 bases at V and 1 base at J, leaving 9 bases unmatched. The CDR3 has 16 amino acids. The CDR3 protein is CASSLDRALRTDTQYF. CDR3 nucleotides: TGTGCCAGCAGCCTCGACAGGGCGCTCCGCACAGATACGCAGTATTTT.

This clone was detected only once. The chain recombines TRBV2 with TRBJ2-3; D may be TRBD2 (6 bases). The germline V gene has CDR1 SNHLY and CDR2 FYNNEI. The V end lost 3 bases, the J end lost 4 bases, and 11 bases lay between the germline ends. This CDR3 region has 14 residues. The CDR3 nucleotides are TGTGCCAGCAGTGAGGGGGACTGGGCAGATACGCAGTATTTT. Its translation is CASSEGDWADTQYF.

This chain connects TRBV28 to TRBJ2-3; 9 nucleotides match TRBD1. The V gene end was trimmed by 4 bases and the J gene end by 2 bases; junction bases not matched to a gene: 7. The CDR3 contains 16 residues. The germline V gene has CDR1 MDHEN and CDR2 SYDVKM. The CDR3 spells CASSSPRQGDTDTQYF. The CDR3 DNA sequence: TGTGCCAGCAGTTCCCCCCGACAGGGGGACACAGATACGCAGTATTTT.

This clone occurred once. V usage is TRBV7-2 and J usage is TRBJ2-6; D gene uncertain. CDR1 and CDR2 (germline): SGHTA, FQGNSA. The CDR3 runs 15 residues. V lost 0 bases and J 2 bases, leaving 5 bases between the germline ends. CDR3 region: CASSLAVPGANVLTF. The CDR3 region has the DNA TGTGCCAGCAGCTTAGCGGTCCCTGGGGCCAACGTCCTGACTTTC.

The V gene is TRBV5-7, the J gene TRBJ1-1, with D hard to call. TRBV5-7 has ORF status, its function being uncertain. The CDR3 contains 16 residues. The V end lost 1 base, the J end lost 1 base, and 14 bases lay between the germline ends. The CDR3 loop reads CASSLMRFGGNTEAFF. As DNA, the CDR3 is TGTGCCAGCAGCTTGATGCGTTTTGGAGGGAACACTGAAGCTTTCTTT.

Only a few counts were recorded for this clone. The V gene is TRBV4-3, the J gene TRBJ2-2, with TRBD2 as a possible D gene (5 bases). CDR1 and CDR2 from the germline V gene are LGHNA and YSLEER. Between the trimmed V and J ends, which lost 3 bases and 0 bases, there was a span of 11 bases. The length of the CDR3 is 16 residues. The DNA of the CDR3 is TGCGCCAGCAGCCAGGGTGCCGGGACGAACACCGGGGAGCTGTTTTTT. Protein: CASSQGAGTNTGELFF.

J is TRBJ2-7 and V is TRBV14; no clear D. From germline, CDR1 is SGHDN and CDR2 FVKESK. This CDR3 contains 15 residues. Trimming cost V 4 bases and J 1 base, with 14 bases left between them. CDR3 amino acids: CASSLSTSPSYEQYF. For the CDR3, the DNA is TGTGCCAGCAGCCTTTCGACATCTCCGTCCTACGAGCAGTACTTC.